These T cell receptor beta chains were read from a single sample in a study of immune evolution from preneoplasia to lung adenocarcinoma. Measured with immunoSEQ multiplex PCR; TCRdb has only the in-frame clones, and not every one. The sample carries about 8,100 clones, 65% to 90% recorded once. Sequenced material: FFPE minimally invasive lung adenocarcinoma tissue. These receptors all come from a person between 65 and 80 years old with lung adenocarcinoma. CDR3s include the opening cysteine and the closing phenylalanine or tryptophan. The D gene is left open where the match is weak.

j_call v_call d_call cdr3_aa cdr3_nt
TRBJ2-7 TRBV28 TRBD1 CASSGIGGTGIGEQYF TGTGCCAGCAGTGGGATCGGAGGGACAGGGATTGGCGAGCAGTACTTC
TRBJ1-1 TRBV5-4 - CASSLGKVGDTEAFF TGTGCCAGCAGCTTGGGGAAGGTTGGAGACACTGAAGCTTTCTTT
TRBJ1-3 TRBV5-4 TRBD1 CASSAGTGGSGNTIYF TGTGCCAGCAGCGCCGGGACAGGGGGCTCTGGAAACACCATATATTTT
TRBJ1-2 TRBV5-5 - CASSLDGTGFGGYTF TGTGCCAGCAGCTTAGACGGGACCGGGTTCGGAGGCTACACCTTC
TRBJ2-7 TRBV28 TRBD1 CASQFLGQRYEQYF TGTGCCAGCCAGTTTTTGGGACAGAGATACGAGCAGTACTTC
TRBJ2-5 TRBV7-3 - CASSETGETQYF TGTGCCAGCAGCGAGACGGGGGAGACCCAGTACTTC
TRBJ1-5 TRBV5-6 TRBD1 CASSPSLTGNQPQHF TGTGCCAGCAGCCCCTCGTTGACAGGGAATCAGCCCCAGCATTTT
TRBJ2-7 TRBV19 - CASGRGSYEQYF TGTGCCAGTGGACGAGGATCCTACGAGCAGTACTTC
TRBJ2-3 TRBV4-1 TRBD2 CASSQKGLAGNTDTQYF TGCGCCAGCAGCCAAAAGGGACTAGCGGGGAACACAGATACGCAGTATTTT
TRBJ2-2 TRBV11-2 - CATTPGTNTGELFF TGTGCCACCACACCCGGGACTAACACCGGGGAGCTGTTTTTT
TRBJ2-3 TRBV10-2 - CASSEVGAGRFTDTQYF TGCGCCAGCAGTGAGGTAGGGGCAGGCCGATTCACAGATACGCAGTATTTT
TRBJ2-6 TRBV7-9 - CASSLLAGANVLTF TGTGCCAGCAGCTTACTCGCTGGGGCCAACGTCCTGACTTTC
TRBJ1-5 TRBV5-1 - CASSLDNSHNQPQHF TGCGCCAGCAGCTTGGATAACAGCCACAATCAGCCCCAGCATTTT
TRBJ2-5 TRBV7-7 - CASSLVVLETQYF TGTGCTAGCAGCTTAGTTGTGTTAGAGACCCAGTACTTC
TRBJ2-1 TRBV4-2 - CASSQGRLGTYNEQFF TGTGCCAGCAGCCAAGGGCGCCTGGGAACCTACAATGAGCAGTTCTTC
TRBJ1-5 TRBV29-1 - CSWGEGRNQPQHF TGCAGCTGGGGGGAGGGCCGCAATCAGCCCCAGCATTTT
TRBJ1-2 TRBV18 - CASSPRTDFYGYTF TGTGCCAGCTCACCACGGACTGACTTCTATGGCTACACCTTC